Shown below are 5 T cell receptor beta chains from a single sample sequenced in a study of molecular identifiers for immune sequencing clone quantification. A single record per CDR3 protein comes from TCRdb applying MiXCR to the PCR reads. The data show 100,000 or so distinct CDR3 sequences, with roughly a third seen just once and under 5.5% held by the top ten. The sample comprised naive CD8+ T cells from blood, with Jurkat cell RNA spiked in. Subset specified: FACS-sorted CD8+CD4-CCR7+CD45RA+ naive T cells. The receptors originated from a human donor in good health. Some libraries in this study had Jurkat cell RNA spiked in.

This clonotype was counted ten times or more. The chain carries TRBV7-9 and TRBJ2-7, with 10 bases that match TRBD1. CDR3 length: 14 amino acids. In germline, CDR1 is SEHNR, CDR2 FQNEAQ (reference sequence). The trim removed 2 bases at V and 9 bases at J, leaving 7 bases unmatched. CDR3 sequence: CASSLRDRGTVQYF. CDR3 sequence (DNA): TGTGCCAGCAGCTTAAGGGACAGGGGTACTGTGCAGTACTTC.

CDR3 amino acids: CASSQSRDRGDYGYTF. The CDR3 DNA reads TGTGCCAGCAGTCAATCCCGGGACAGGGGTGACTATGGCTACACCTTC. V is TRBV2 and J is TRBJ1-2; 10 bases are a match to TRBD1. This CDR3 region has 16 residues. After removal of 5 bases from V and 3 bases from J, the junction contained 9 bases not matched to a gene. Looked up from germline, CDR1 is SNHLY and CDR2 is FYNNEI.

This clonotype was seen only a few times. The J gene is TRBJ2-1, the V gene TRBV10-2; 11 bases map to TRBD2. V lost 9 bases to trimming and J lost 7 bases; unmatched junction nucleotides: 14. There are 16 residues in the CDR3. The germline CDR1 and CDR2 sequences are WSHSY and SAAADI. DNA for the CDR3: TGCGCCAGGCCTCTTTTTAGCGGGAGGGCGGTGAATGAGCAGTTCTTC. Its protein is CARPLFSGRAVNEQFF.

The chain combines TRBV19 with TRBJ2-7, with TRBD2 identical over 9 bases. This CDR3 has 14 amino acids. Trimming took 5 bases from V and 3 from J; bases not matched to a gene: 5. Germline CDR1 reads LNHDA; CDR2 reads SQIVND (reference sequence). CDR3 DNA: TGTGCCAGTAGTGGGGGACTAGCAGACTACGAGCAGTACTTC. This translates into CASSGGLADYEQYF.

The CDR3 coding sequence is TGTGCCAGCAGCTCGGGACAGGGGCTCGGAAACACCATATATTTT. Translating it yields CASSSGQGLGNTIYF. The chain is built from TRBV12-3 or TRBV12-4 and TRBJ1-3, with 10 bases fitting TRBD1. The V and J ends lost 6 bases and 4 bases, in that order; junction bases with no gene match: 6. This CDR3 has 15 residues.